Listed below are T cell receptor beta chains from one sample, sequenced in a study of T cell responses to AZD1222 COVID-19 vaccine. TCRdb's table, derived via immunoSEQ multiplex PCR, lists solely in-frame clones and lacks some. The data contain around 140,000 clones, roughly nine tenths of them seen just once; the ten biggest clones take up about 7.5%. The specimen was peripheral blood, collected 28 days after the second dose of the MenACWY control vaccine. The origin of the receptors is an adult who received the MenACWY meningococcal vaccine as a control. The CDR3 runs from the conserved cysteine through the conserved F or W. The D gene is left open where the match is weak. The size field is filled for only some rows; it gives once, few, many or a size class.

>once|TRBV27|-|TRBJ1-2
CASRRLGGAGAIWGYTF
TGTGCCAGCAGGCGGCTGGGCGGGGCTGGGGCTATTTGGGGCTACACCTTC
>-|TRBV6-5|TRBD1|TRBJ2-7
CASSRQGGEQYF
TGTGCCAGCAGTCGACAGGGTGGGGAGCAGTACTTC
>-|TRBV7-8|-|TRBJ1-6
CASSQQDRGVGALHF
TGTGCCAGCAGCCAGCAAGATAGGGGGGTTGGGGCCCTCCACTTT
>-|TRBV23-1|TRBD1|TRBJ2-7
CASSQSDRDRGSYEQYF
TGCGCCAGCAGTCAATCCGACCGGGACAGGGGGTCCTACGAGCAGTACTTC
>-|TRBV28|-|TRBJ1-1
CASSSSGQNTEAFF
TGTGCCAGCAGTTCCTCGGGACAGAACACTGAAGCTTTCTTT
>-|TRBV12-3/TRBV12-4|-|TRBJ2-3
CASSRGDTQYF
TGTGCCAGCAGTCGGGGGGATACGCAGTATTTT
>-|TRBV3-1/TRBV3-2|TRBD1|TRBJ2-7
CASSRDRVSYEQYF
TGTGCCAGCAGTCGAGACAGGGTCTCCTACGAGCAGTACTTC
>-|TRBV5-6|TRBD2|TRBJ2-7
CASSLIPSGVSYEQYF
TGTGCCAGCAGCTTGATACCTAGCGGGGTCAGCTACGAGCAGTACTTC
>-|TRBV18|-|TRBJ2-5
CASSPGSAQETQYF
TGTGCCAGCTCACCAGGTTCAGCACAAGAGACCCAGTACTTC
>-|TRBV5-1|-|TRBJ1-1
CASSPDLRGNGNTEAFF
TGCGCCAGCAGCCCGGACCTCAGGGGAAACGGGAACACTGAAGCTTTCTTT
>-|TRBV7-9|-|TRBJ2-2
CASSLDGSYTGELFF
TGTGCCAGCAGCTTAGACGGCAGCTACACCGGGGAGCTGTTTTTT
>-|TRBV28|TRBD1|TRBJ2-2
CASSPWTGTNTGELFF
TGTGCCAGCAGTCCCTGGACAGGTACGAACACCGGGGAGCTGTTTTTT
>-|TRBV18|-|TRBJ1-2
CASSPDSYGYTF
TGTGCCAGCTCACCGGACAGCTATGGCTACACCTTC
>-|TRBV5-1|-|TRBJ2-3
CASSLAVMGTDTQYF
TGCGCCAGCAGCTTGGCGGTGATGGGCACAGATACGCAGTATTTT
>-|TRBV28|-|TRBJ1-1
CASGSIGVNTEAFF
TGTGCCAGCGGTTCTATCGGGGTGAACACTGAAGCTTTCTTT
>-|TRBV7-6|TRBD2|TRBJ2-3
CASSLGSGGGADTQYF
TGTGCCAGCAGCCTAGGTAGCGGGGGAGGGGCAGATACGCAGTATTTT
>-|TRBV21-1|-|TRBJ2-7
CASSKVRGGYEQYF
TGTGCCAGCAGCAAGGTGCGGGGGGGCTACGAGCAGTACTTC
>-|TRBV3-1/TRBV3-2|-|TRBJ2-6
CASSQAGTVANVLTF
TGTGCCAGCAGCCAAGCGGGGACTGTAGCCAACGTCCTGACTTTC
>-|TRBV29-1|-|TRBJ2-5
CSDGLPGTAQYF
TGCAGCGACGGACTGCCGGGAACGGCCCAGTACTTC
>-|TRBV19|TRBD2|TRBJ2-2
CASSIRGAGGNTGELFF
TGTGCCAGTAGTATTAGGGGAGCGGGAGGAAACACCGGGGAGCTGTTTTTT
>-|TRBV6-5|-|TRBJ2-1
CASRGAANEQFF
TGTGCCAGCAGAGGAGCGGCCAATGAGCAGTTCTTC
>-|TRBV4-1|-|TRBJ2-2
CASSQGGGELFF
TGCGCCAGCAGCCAGGGGGGAGGGGAGCTGTTTTTT
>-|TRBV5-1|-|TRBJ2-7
CASSLAGPGPSYEQYF
TGCGCCAGCAGCTTGGCCGGCCCGGGGCCCTCCTACGAGCAGTACTTC
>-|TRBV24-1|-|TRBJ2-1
CATSDDAARSYNEQFF
TGTGCCACCAGTGACGACGCGGCCAGATCCTACAATGAGCAGTTCTTC
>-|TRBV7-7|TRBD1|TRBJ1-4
CASSPGQGGEKLFF
TGTGCCAGCAGCCCGGGACAGGGAGGCGAAAAACTGTTTTTT
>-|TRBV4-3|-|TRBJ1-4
CASSQADGVRAEKLFF
TGCGCCAGCAGCCAAGCTGACGGGGTCAGGGCCGAAAAACTGTTTTTT
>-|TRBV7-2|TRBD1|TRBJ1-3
CASSTQTGTGNTIYF
TGTGCCAGCAGCACCCAGACAGGGACTGGAAACACCATATATTTT
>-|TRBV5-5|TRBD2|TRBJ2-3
CASSPPLAGGLDTQYF
TGTGCCAGCAGTCCCCCCCTAGCGGGGGGTTTAGATACGCAGTATTTT
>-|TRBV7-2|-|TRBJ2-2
CASSSGGASGELFF
TGTGCCAGCAGCTCGGGGGGCGCATCCGGGGAGCTGTTTTTT
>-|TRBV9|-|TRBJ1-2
CASSRRDPGDYGYTF
TGTGCCAGCAGCAGGCGGGACCCAGGGGACTATGGCTACACCTTC
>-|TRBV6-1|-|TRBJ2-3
CASSEETTDTQYF
TGTGCCAGCAGTGAAGAAACCACAGATACGCAGTATTTT
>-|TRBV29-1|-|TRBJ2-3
CSVGGRRTTDTQYF
TGCAGCGTGGGAGGTCGGCGGACCACAGATACGCAGTATTTT
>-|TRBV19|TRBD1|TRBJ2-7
CASSRGQGSTYEQYF
TGTGCCAGTAGTCGGGGACAGGGGTCTACCTACGAGCAGTACTTC
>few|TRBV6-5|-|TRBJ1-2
CASSSPLGYTF
TGTGCCAGCAGTTCTCCCCTGGGCTACACCTTC
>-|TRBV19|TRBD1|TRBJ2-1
CASKASTGGNHEQFF
TGTGCCAGTAAGGCCTCGACAGGGGGAAACCATGAGCAGTTCTTC
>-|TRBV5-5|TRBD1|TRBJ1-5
CASSKNRDRDDGQPQHF
TGTGCCAGCAGCAAGAACCGGGACAGGGACGATGGACAGCCCCAGCATTTT
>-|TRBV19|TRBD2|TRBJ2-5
CASSIQPGLAGKETQYF
TGTGCCAGTAGTATACAACCAGGGCTAGCGGGGAAAGAGACCCAGTACTTC
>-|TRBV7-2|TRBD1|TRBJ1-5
CASSLRQGHQPQHF
TGTGCCAGCAGCTTAAGACAGGGGCATCAGCCCCAGCATTTT
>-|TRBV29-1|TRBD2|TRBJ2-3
CSVVGGGTDTQYF
TGCAGCGTTGTCGGGGGGGGCACAGATACGCAGTATTTT
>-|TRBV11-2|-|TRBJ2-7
CASSPQVGSYEQYF
TGTGCCAGCAGCCCCCAAGTGGGCTCCTACGAGCAGTACTTC
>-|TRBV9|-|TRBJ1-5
CASSQQVYGNQPQHF
TGTGCCAGCTCACAACAGGTCTACGGCAATCAGCCCCAGCATTTT
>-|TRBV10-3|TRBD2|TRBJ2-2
CAISRGTSGSHTGELFF
TGTGCCATCAGTCGAGGGACTAGCGGGAGCCACACCGGGGAGCTGTTTTTT
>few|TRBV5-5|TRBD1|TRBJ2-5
CASSLGTGVETQYF
TGTGCCAGCAGCTTGGGGACAGGGGTAGAGACCCAGTACTTC
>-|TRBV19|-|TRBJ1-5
CASRGADEAQHF
TGTGCCAGTAGGGGGGCGGACGAGGCCCAGCATTTT
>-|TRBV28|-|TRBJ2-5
CASRRTVTQYF
TGTGCCAGCAGGCGTACGGTAACCCAGTACTTC
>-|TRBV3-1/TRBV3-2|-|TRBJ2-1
CASSQVMSRTNPSYNEQFF
TGTGCCAGCAGCCAAGTAATGTCCAGGACTAACCCTTCCTACAATGAGCAGTTCTTC
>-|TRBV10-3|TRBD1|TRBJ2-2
CAITEGSGGLNTGELFF
TGTGCCATCACCGAGGGTTCAGGGGGCCTGAACACCGGGGAGCTGTTTTTT
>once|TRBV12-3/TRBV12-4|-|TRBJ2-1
CASSFHRNEQFF
TGTGCCAGCAGTTTCCACAGGAATGAGCAGTTCTTC
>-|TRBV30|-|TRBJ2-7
CAWSVQLEQYF
TGTGCCTGGAGTGTACAGCTCGAGCAGTACTTC
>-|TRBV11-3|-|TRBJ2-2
CASSFDRTSNTGELFF
TGTGCCAGCAGCTTCGACCGAACTTCGAACACCGGGGAGCTGTTTTTT
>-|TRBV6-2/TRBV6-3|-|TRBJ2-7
CASSSADKLYTSYEQYF
TGTGCCAGCAGTTCCGCAGACAAACTCTACACCTCCTACGAGCAGTACTTC
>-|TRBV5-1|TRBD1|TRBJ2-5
CASSYLPGQGGETQYF
TGCGCCAGCAGCTACCTACCTGGACAGGGTGGGGAGACCCAGTACTTC
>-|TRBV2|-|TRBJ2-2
CASSEAGGNTGELFF
TGTGCCAGCAGTGAAGCGGGGGGGAACACCGGGGAGCTGTTTTTT
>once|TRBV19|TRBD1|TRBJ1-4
CASRSDRGDEKLFF
TGTGCCAGTAGGTCCGACAGGGGGGATGAAAAACTGTTTTTT
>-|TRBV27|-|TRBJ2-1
CASSPDGLSYNEQFF
TGTGCCAGCAGTCCGGACGGACTCTCCTACAATGAGCAGTTCTTC